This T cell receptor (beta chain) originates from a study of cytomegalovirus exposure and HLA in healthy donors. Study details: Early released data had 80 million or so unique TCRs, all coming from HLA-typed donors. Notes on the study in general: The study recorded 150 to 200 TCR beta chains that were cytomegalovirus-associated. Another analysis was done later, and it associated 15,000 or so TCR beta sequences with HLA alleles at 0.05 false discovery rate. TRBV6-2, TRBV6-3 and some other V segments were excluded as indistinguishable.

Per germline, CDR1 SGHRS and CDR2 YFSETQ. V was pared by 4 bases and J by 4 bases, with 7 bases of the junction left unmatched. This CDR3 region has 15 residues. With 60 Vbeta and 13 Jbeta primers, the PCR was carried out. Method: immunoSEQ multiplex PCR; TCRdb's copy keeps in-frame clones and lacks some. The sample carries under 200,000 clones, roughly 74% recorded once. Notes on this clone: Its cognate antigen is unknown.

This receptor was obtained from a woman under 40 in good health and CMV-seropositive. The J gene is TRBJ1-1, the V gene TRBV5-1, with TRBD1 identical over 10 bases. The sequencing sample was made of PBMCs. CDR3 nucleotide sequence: TGCGCCAGCAGCACCGGACAGGGGGACTCCACTGAAGCTTTCTTT. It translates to CASSTGQGDSTEAFF.